This T cell receptor (beta chain) was obtained from a study of blood T cell repertoires in COVID-19. The overall study: Acute-phase and convalescent COVID-19 samples originated in the United States, Italy and Spain.

In terms of age and location, participants ranged from roughly 18 to 100 years and lived in 24 US areas. Researchers sorted participants into cohorts using their self-reported clinical history. Measured with immunoSEQ multiplex PCR; TCRdb has only the in-frame clones, and not every one. Of around 200,000 clones in the sample, 75% to 90% were seen once. There are 19 residues in the CDR3. With V trimmed by 7 bases and J by 4 bases, 19 bases remained unmatched. Germline V gene lookup returns CDR1 LNHDA and CDR2 SQIVND (reference sequence). The V and J genes are TRBV19 and TRBJ1-4; 9 bases are a match to TRBD1. This clonotype was sampled from a man aged 35 to 55 who had recovered from COVID-19. Specimen: PBMCs or T cells enriched from blood (not recorded which). CDR3 DNA sequence: TGTGCCAGTAAAAGGCTCGCACAGGGGGCTCCTAGATTTAATGAAAAACTGTTTTTT. Its translation: CASKRLAQGAPRFNEKLFF. The variable domain in full, with the rest retrieved from reference TRBV19 and TRBJ1-4, is DGGITQSPKYLFRKEGQNVTLSCEQNLNHDAMYWYRQDPGQGLRLIYYSQIVNDFQKGDIAEGYSVSREKKESFPLTVTSAQKNPTAFYLCASKRLAQGAPRFNEKLFFGSGTQLSVL.